Below are 24 T cell receptor beta chains sequenced from a single sample in a study of blood T cell repertoires in COVID-19. Profiling relied on immunoSEQ multiplex PCR, and the TCRdb table lists in-frame clones only, not all of them. The table has around 190,000 clones, approximately 90% seen once; the top ten hold roughly 4.7%. Material: peripheral blood. Receptor source: a human donor in a cohort sampled during active COVID-19.

The J gene is TRBJ2-2, the V gene TRBV5-1, with D uncertain. Germline lookup yields CDR1 SGHRS and CDR2 YFSETQ. With 4 bases removed from V and 1 base from J, the gap between germline ends came to 8 bases. This CDR3 is 14 amino acids long. CDR3 DNA: TGCGCCAGCAGCGAAACGGGGAACACCGGGGAGCTGTTTTTT. Encoded protein: CASSETGNTGELFF.

This chain connects TRBV19 to TRBJ2-1, with D possibly matching TRBD2 (6 bases). V was trimmed by 5 bases and J by 5 bases, leaving 13 bases between them. The germline V gene encodes CDR1 LNHDA and CDR2 SQIVND (reference sequence). This CDR3 is built from 14 residues. This CDR3 reads CASSRSSAHNEQFF. CDR3 coding DNA: TGTGCCAGTAGTCGCTCTAGCGCTCACAATGAGCAGTTCTTC.

The V gene is TRBV30, the J gene TRBJ2-1; possibly TRBD2 for D (6 bases). This CDR3 is 19 amino acids long. The germline V gene encodes CDR1 GTSNPN and CDR2 SVGIG (reference sequence). V was cut by 0 bases and J by 2 bases, with 23 bases left in between. The chain's CDR3 is CAWSVTRTAGPPTYNEQFF. CDR3 sequence (DNA): TGTGCCTGGAGTGTTACTCGTACGGCGGGACCACCGACCTACAATGAGCAGTTCTTC.

The chain links TRBV5-1 to TRBJ2-2; tentative D call: TRBD2 (6 bases). Trimming left V 5 bases short and J 6 bases short, with 11 bases between. Germline V lookup: CDR1 SGHRS, CDR2 YFSETQ. This CDR3 has 13 amino acids. The CDR3 sequence is CASSSGDAGELFF. The CDR3 nucleotides read TGCGCCAGCAGTTCGGGGGACGCCGGGGAGCTGTTTTTT.

The rearrangement joins TRBV25-1 to TRBJ2-1; 9 bases agree with TRBD2. Per germline, CDR1 MGHDK and CDR2 SYGVNS. The CDR3 covers 13 residues. V trimming: 10 bases; J trimming: 9 bases; junction bases outside the gene matches: 10. CDR3 amino acids: CATSSGIVPEQFF. In nucleotides, the CDR3 is TGTGCCACCTCTAGCGGGATAGTTCCTGAGCAGTTCTTC.

V is TRBV28 and J is TRBJ1-5; a weak D match, TRBD1 (6 bases). Germline-derived CDR1 and CDR2 are MDHEN and SYDVKM. The length of the CDR3 is 16 residues. The V end was cut by 7 bases, the J end by 0 bases, with 16 bases between. DNA of the CDR3: TGTGCCAGCACCCTAGGGGGAATCTATAGCAATCAGCCCCAGCATTTT. Its translation is CASTLGGIYSNQPQHF.

The chain employs TRBV5-1 and TRBJ2-7; the match to TRBD1 covers 9 bases. The CDR3 covers 15 residues. CDR1 and CDR2 (germline): SGHRS, YFSETQ. The V gene end was trimmed by 2 bases and the J gene end by 2 bases; junction bases not matched to a gene: 5. CDR3 DNA: TGCGCCAGCAGCTTAAACCGGGACAGGGCCTACGAGCAGTACTTC. Translating it yields CASSLNRDRAYEQYF.

The rearrangement joins TRBV6-2 or TRBV6-3 to TRBJ2-7; 7 bases map to TRBD2. CDR3 length: 15 amino acids. The germline gives CDR1 MNHEY, CDR2 SVGEGT. J was trimmed by 2 bases and V by 2 bases; bases with no gene match: 6. CDR3 in amino acids: CASSYGASGPYEQYF. The CDR3 region has the DNA TGTGCCAGCAGTTACGGGGCTAGCGGACCCTACGAGCAGTACTTC.

This chain joins TRBV7-2 and TRBJ1-2, with D possibly matching TRBD1 (5 bases). CDR1 and CDR2 (germline): SGHTA, FQGNSA. The CDR3 loop spans 14 amino acids. V was trimmed by 8 bases and J by 3 bases, leaving 16 bases between them. The CDR3 loop reads CASPGRGAHYGYTF. As DNA, the CDR3 is TGTGCCAGCCCGGGGAGGGGCGCTCACTATGGCTACACCTTC.

The chain couples TRBV28 to TRBJ2-1, with 10 bases fitting TRBD2. In germline, CDR1 is MDHEN, CDR2 SYDVKM. V shed 6 bases, J shed 9 bases, and the junction held 11 bases outside the gene matches. CDR3 size: 15 residues. The CDR3 DNA sequence: TGTGCCAGCAGCGGAGCGGGAGGGCCGGGGGGTGAGCAGTTCTTC. Its translation is CASSGAGGPGGEQFF.

The rearrangement joins TRBV7-9 to TRBJ2-1; no clear D. This CDR3 is 14 amino acids long. The V end lost 3 bases, the J end lost 0 bases, and 6 bases lay between the germline ends. Germline lookup yields CDR1 SEHNR and CDR2 FQNEAQ (reference sequence). The CDR3 is CASSFSSSYNEQFF. The CDR3 nucleotides read TGTGCCAGCAGCTTTTCGAGCTCCTACAATGAGCAGTTCTTC. The whole variable domain, remainder taken from reference TRBV7-9 and TRBJ2-1, is DTGVSQNPRHKITKRGQNVTFRCDPISEHNRLYWYRQTLGQGPEFLTYFQNEAQLEKSRLLSDRFSAERPKGSFSTLEIQRTEQGDSAMYLCASSFSSSYNEQFFGPGTRLTVL.

This rearrangement joins TRBV3-1 (or the pseudogene TRBV3-2) to TRBJ2-3; 10 positions match TRBD1. V trimming: 4 bases; J trimming: 5 bases; junction bases outside the gene matches: 9. The length of the CDR3 is 16 residues. Germline CDR1 and CDR2: LGHDT and YNNKEL (reference sequence). The CDR3 loop is CASSPSIRTGGDTQYF. CDR3 nucleotide sequence: TGTGCCAGCAGCCCCTCTATTAGGACAGGGGGAGATACGCAGTATTTT.

This rearrangement joins TRBV10-2 to TRBJ1-4; 8 bases align to TRBD1. V dropped 7 bases and J dropped 2; count of bases not matched to a gene: 6. CDR1 and CDR2 from the germline V gene are WSHSY and SAAADI. The CDR3 totals 15 residues. CDR3 nucleotide sequence: TGCGCCAGCACACGCACAGGGGGGACTAATGAAAAACTGTTTTTT. The encoded protein is CASTRTGGTNEKLFF.

The chain carries TRBV5-1 and TRBJ1-2, with a weak D call TRBD1 (5 bases). V shed 4 bases and J shed 7 bases, with 14 bases lying between them. The CDR3 is made up of 13 amino acids. CDR1 SGHRS and CDR2 YFSETQ come from the germline V gene. This CDR3 is CASSRTGDGGYTF. CDR3 nucleotide sequence: TGCGCCAGCAGCAGAACAGGAGATGGTGGCTACACCTTC.

This clone was observed once. This chain uses TRBV28 with TRBJ2-3; TRBD1 matches at 8 bases. There are 16 residues in the CDR3. The germline V gene encodes CDR1 MDHEN and CDR2 SYDVKM. With 4 bases clipped from V and 2 bases from J, the junction kept 8 bases outside the gene matches. CDR3: CASSSTGDLLTDTQYF. The CDR3 DNA sequence: TGTGCCAGCAGTTCGACAGGGGACCTTCTCACAGATACGCAGTATTTT.

V is TRBV7-9 and J is TRBJ2-3, with 9 bases that match TRBD2. V lost 3 bases and J lost 2; bases outside the gene matches: 6. Germline V gives CDR1 SEHNR, CDR2 FQNEAQ (reference sequence). CDR3 size: 16 residues. CDR3 amino acids: CASSLSSGSSTDTQYF. The CDR3 DNA reads as TGTGCCAGCAGCTTGAGTAGCGGGAGTTCCACAGATACGCAGTATTTT. Variable domain in full (rest from reference TRBV7-9 and TRBJ2-3): DTGVSQNPRHKITKRGQNVTFRCDPISEHNRLYWYRQTLGQGPEFLTYFQNEAQLEKSRLLSDRFSAERPKGSFSTLEIQRTEQGDSAMYLCASSLSSGSSTDTQYFGPGTRLTVL.

This chain links TRBV5-1 with TRBJ2-1, with TRBD1 matching 9 bases. V lost 0 bases, J lost 9 bases, and 7 bases stayed unmatched. Germline loops: CDR1 SGHRS, CDR2 YFSETQ. This CDR3 contains 15 residues. Here the CDR3 DNA reads TGCGCCAGCAGCTTGGAAGGACAGGGGTCTAGTGAGCAGTTCTTC. Amino acid sequence: CASSLEGQGSSEQFF.

J is TRBJ2-5 and V is TRBV7-2, with D perhaps TRBD2 (6 bases). This CDR3 is built from 17 residues. Trimming took 1 base from V and 1 from J, leaving 16 bases between them. The germline V gene has CDR1 SGHTA and CDR2 FQGNSA. As DNA, the CDR3 is TGTGCCAGCAGCTTAGGCAGGCGCGGGACCGGCCAAGAGACCCAGTACTTC. Its protein is CASSLGRRGTGQETQYF.

The CDR3 is CATSDSRQGDGYTF. In nucleotides, the CDR3 is TGTGCCACCAGTGATTCACGACAGGGGGATGGCTACACCTTC. The chain employs TRBV24-1 and TRBJ1-2, with 9 bases that match TRBD1. The CDR3 spans 14 residues. Germline V gene lookup returns CDR1 KGHDR and CDR2 SFDVKD. V dropped 2 bases and J dropped 6; count of bases not matched to a gene: 3.

The chain couples TRBV11-2 to TRBJ1-5, with a tentative D call TRBD1 (6 bases). CDR1 and CDR2 (germline): SGHAT, FQNNGV. The CDR3 totals 13 residues. V dropped 4 bases and J dropped 6 bases, with 10 bases sitting between them. CDR3 nucleotides: TGTGCCAGCAGCTCAGACAGGTTTCAGCCCCAGCATTTT. Protein sequence: CASSSDRFQPQHF. Complete variable domain (other parts from reference TRBV11-2 and TRBJ1-5): EAGVAQSPRYKIIEKRQSVAFWCNPISGHATLYWYQQILGQGPKLLIQFQNNGVVDDSQLPKDRFSAERLKGVDSTLKIQPAKLEDSAVYLCASSSDRFQPQHFGDGTRLSIL.

CDR3 in DNA: TGTGCCAGCAGCCAGCAGGGGGCAAGCACTGAAGCTTTCTTT. Translated: CASSQQGASTEAFF. The chain has TRBV3-1 (or the pseudogene TRBV3-2) and TRBJ1-1; 8 positions match TRBD1. Germline values: CDR1 LGHDT, CDR2 YNNKEL (reference sequence). The CDR3 is 14 residues long. V was pared by 3 bases and J by 4 bases, with 4 bases of the junction left unmatched.

This clone was seen only once. This chain links TRBV11-2 with TRBJ1-4, with D unclear. The germline CDR1 and CDR2 sequences are SGHAT and FQNNGV. The CDR3 runs to 13 residues. Trimming took 6 bases from V and 5 from J, leaving 10 bases between them. The CDR3 reads CASSKNTNEKLFF. CDR3 nucleotide sequence: TGTGCCAGCAGTAAAAATACAAATGAAAAACTGTTTTTT.

The chain is built from TRBV6-2 or TRBV6-3 and TRBJ2-7; possible D gene TRBD2, 6 bases. This CDR3 has 15 amino acids. Trimming took 3 bases from V and 4 from J, leaving 16 bases between them. The germline V gene has CDR1 MNHEY and CDR2 SVGEGT. As DNA, the CDR3 is TGTGCCAGCAGTTATATGGGTCGGGGGAGTTACGAGCAGTACTTC. Translated, it gives CASSYMGRGSYEQYF.

V gene TRBV7-2 combines with J gene TRBJ2-7; TRBD2 aligns across 7 bases. With 1 base clipped from V and 3 bases from J, the junction kept 3 bases outside the gene matches. Germline V lookup: CDR1 SGHTA, CDR2 FQGNSA. The CDR3 extends over 14 amino acids. CDR3 coding DNA: TGTGCCAGCAGCTTAGGACTAGCAATCTACGAGCAGTACTTC. It translates to CASSLGLAIYEQYF.